The 12 T cell receptor beta chains below all came from one sample that was sequenced in a study of CD8+ T cells in alopecia areata. Extracted RNA was reverse transcribed, and the resulting cDNA served as sequencing template. Data came from immunoSEQ multiplex PCR; TCRdb stores just in-frame clones and leaves some out. The sample consists of some 180,000 clones, about 56% of them appearing once. The source material was CD8+ T cells sorted from blood. The origin of the receptors is a human donor in good health.

The J gene is TRBJ1-2, the V gene TRBV25-1, with 7 bases lining up with TRBD1. Germline V CDR1 and CDR2: MGHDK, SYGVNS. This CDR3 has 15 residues. Germline trimming cut 4 bases from V and 3 bases from J; bases unmatched to any gene: 8. CDR3 DNA: TGTGCCAGCAGTGGTTGGGGAGGGACAGACTATGGCTACACCTTC. The encoded protein is CASSGWGGTDYGYTF.

This clone was seen only once. The CDR3 loop is CASSVAGAGDTQYF. The CDR3 region has the DNA TGTGCCAGCAGCGTAGCGGGGGCCGGAGATACGCAGTATTTT. The chain recombines TRBV9 with TRBJ2-3; D tentatively reads TRBD1 or TRBD2 (6 bases each). Trimming shortened V by 0 bases and J by 5 bases, and 10 bases separated the two germline ends. The germline V gene has CDR1 SGDLS and CDR2 YYNGEE. There are 14 residues in the CDR3.

The chain is built from TRBV27 and TRBJ2-7, with 7 bases fitting TRBD2. The CDR3 is 13 amino acids. Trimming cost V 2 bases and J 4 bases; bases outside gene matches: 2. Per germline, CDR1 MNHEY and CDR2 SMNVEV (reference sequence). CDR3 nucleotide sequence: TGTGCCAGCAGTTTAGGGAGGGTTTACGAGCAGTACTTC. It yields the protein CASSLGRVYEQYF.

The chain carries TRBV29-1 and TRBJ1-5; D unresolved. With 5 bases removed from V and 0 bases from J, the gap between germline ends came to 11 bases. Germline-derived CDR1 and CDR2 are SQVTM and ANQGSEA. The CDR3 has 14 residues. The CDR3 sequence is CSVSGQNSNQPQHF. The CDR3 DNA follows: TGCAGCGTTAGCGGGCAGAATAGCAATCAGCCCCAGCATTTT.

The chain recombines TRBV12-5 with TRBJ2-1; 9 bases line up with TRBD2. In germline, CDR1 is LGHNT, CDR2 FRNRAP. The CDR3 loop spans 17 amino acids. After removal of 3 bases from V and 2 bases from J, the junction contained 8 bases not matched to a gene. CDR3 in DNA: TGTGCTAGTGGTTTAGGGATTGGCGGGGGGGCCTACAATGAGCAGTTCTTC. This sequence encodes CASGLGIGGGAYNEQFF.

As to this clone: A far larger clone is off by one base, so a read error is likely. The chain employs TRBV10-2 and TRBJ2-7; 8 bases map to TRBD1. The length of the CDR3 is 14 residues. In germline, CDR1 is WSHSY, CDR2 SAAADI. Trimming took 7 bases from V and 4 from J; bases not matched to a gene: 9. DNA of the CDR3: TGCGCCAGCACTCCCGGACAGGGCAAATACGAGCAGTACTTC. Its protein product is CASTPGQGKYEQYF.

The chain uses TRBV29-1 and TRBJ2-7; the D gene is possibly TRBD1 (6 bases). CDR3 length: 15 residues. In germline, CDR1 is SQVTM, CDR2 ANQGSEA. V was shortened by 2 bases and J by 2 bases, with 16 bases between the two germline ends. The CDR3 region is CSVEIARGETYEQYF. The CDR3 DNA follows: TGCAGCGTTGAAATCGCCAGGGGCGAAACCTACGAGCAGTACTTC.

The chain couples TRBV4-1 to TRBJ1-2, with D hard to call. V gave up 1 base and J gave up 0 bases, with 9 bases separating them. The CDR3 is made up of 15 amino acids. Germline V gives CDR1 MGHRA, CDR2 YSYEKL. CDR3 coding DNA: TGCGCCAGCAGCCAAGTCACAGCTACTAACTATGGCTACACCTTC. It codes for CASSQVTATNYGYTF.

This clone was observed a few times. The chain employs TRBV7-9 and TRBJ2-5; D possibly corresponds to TRBD2 (6 bases). The CDR3 is made up of 16 amino acids. Germline V gene lookup returns CDR1 SEHNR and CDR2 FQNEAQ (reference sequence). Trimming pared 6 bases from V and 2 bases from J, leaving 19 bases between. The CDR3 loop reads CASSSNGGRKQETQYF. The CDR3 DNA sequence: TGTGCCAGCAGTTCCAATGGGGGGAGGAAGCAAGAGACCCAGTACTTC.

The rearrangement joins TRBV27 to TRBJ1-2; no firm D call. The CDR3 is 16 residues long. Germline-derived CDR1 and CDR2 are MNHEY and SMNVEV (reference sequence). The V end was cut by 2 bases, the J end by 2 bases, with 15 bases between. CDR3 sequence: CASSLLHELSNYGYTF. The CDR3 DNA reads as TGTGCCAGCAGTTTACTACACGAATTATCAAACTATGGCTACACCTTC.

This rearrangement joins TRBV29-1 to TRBJ2-5; a possible D gene is TRBD2 (6 bases). The CDR3 has 13 residues. CDR1 and CDR2 (germline): SQVTM, ANQGSEA. The CDR3 spells CGRRRLGGETQYF. CDR3 nucleotides: TGCGGGAGACGCCGGCTCGGAGGGGAGACCCAGTACTTC.

This clone has more than one count but fewer than ten. The rearrangement links TRBV4-1 to TRBJ2-5; 8 nucleotides align to TRBD2. With 4 bases clipped from V and 2 bases from J, the junction kept 6 bases outside the gene matches. The CDR3 totals 15 residues. Germline V lookup: CDR1 MGHRA, CDR2 YSYEKL. The CDR3 DNA sequence: TGCGCCAGCAGCCTCGGGGGGGGCCTACAAGAGACCCAGTACTTC. Protein product: CASSLGGGLQETQYF.